The 32 T cell receptor beta chains reported below all come from one sample, sequenced in a study of blood T cell repertoires in COVID-19 (TCRdb year 2020). To prepare the library, the immunoSEQ multiplex PCR assay was applied. This immuneACCESS table, as held by TCRdb, lists in-frame sequences with V and J called but not all clones. Of the missing ones, under half trace to an unresolved V gene in checked studies; the others have no known cause. Within this sample are roughly 56,000 clones, with over 80% of them counted one time only. The biggest ten clones account for approximately 5% of the sample. The sample consisted of peripheral blood. Source of these receptors: a man aged 65 to 79 with acute or convalescent COVID-19.

The V gene is TRBV19, the J gene TRBJ2-5; 7 bases are a match to TRBD2. The CDR3 runs to 12 residues. Germline V lookup: CDR1 LNHDA, CDR2 SQIVND (reference sequence). Trimming removed 10 bases from V and 4 bases from J; junction bases left unmatched: 6. The CDR3 DNA sequence: TGTGCCACCCGACTAGCAGGAGAGACCCAGTACTTC. This sequence encodes CATRLAGETQYF.

The chain has TRBV5-6 and TRBJ2-5; TRBD1 matches at 9 bases. The CDR3 is 14 residues long. After removal of 3 bases from V and 2 bases from J, the junction contained 2 bases not matched to a gene. Germline V CDR1 and CDR2: SGHDT, YYEEEE. The CDR3 sequence is CASSWGQGQETQYF. CDR3 DNA: TGTGCCAGCAGCTGGGGACAGGGACAAGAGACCCAGTACTTC.

The chain has TRBV28 and TRBJ1-2; a weak D match, TRBD1 (6 bases). The germline CDR1 and CDR2 sequences are MDHEN and SYDVKM. V shed 6 bases and J shed 7 bases, with 12 bases lying between them. This CDR3 has 12 residues. The CDR3 loop is CASRDSFGGYTF. CDR3 nucleotide sequence: TGTGCCAGCAGGGACAGCTTTGGTGGCTACACCTTC.

The V gene is TRBV19, the J gene TRBJ1-6, with TRBD1 as a possible D gene (5 bases). There are 15 residues in the CDR3. The ends were cut back, 3 bases at V and 6 bases at J, with 12 bases in the middle. The germline gives CDR1 LNHDA, CDR2 SQIVND (reference sequence). Written as DNA, the CDR3 is TGTGCCAGTAGTATTCGTCGGACACTTAATTCACCCCTCCACTTT. This sequence encodes CASSIRRTLNSPLHF.

The chain combines TRBV9 with TRBJ1-4; 7 nucleotides align to TRBD1. The length of the CDR3 is 14 residues. Germline V gene sequence: CDR1 SGDLS, CDR2 YYNGEE. V lost 3 bases, J lost 6 bases, and 5 bases stayed unmatched. This chain's CDR3 is CASSATGRYEKLFF. CDR3 nucleotides: TGTGCCAGCAGCGCGACAGGGAGATATGAAAAACTGTTTTTT.

CDR3 in DNA: TGTGCCAGCAGTTTAGGGGTTCCGACGAGGGTTTTCTTT. Amino acids: CASSLGVPTRVFF. The J gene is TRBJ1-1, the V gene TRBV28, with D uncertain. This CDR3 has 13 amino acids. The germline V gene encodes CDR1 MDHEN and CDR2 SYDVKM. Trimming removed 2 bases from V and 13 bases from J, with 17 bases in between.

V usage is TRBV5-8 and J usage is TRBJ1-4; the match to TRBD1 covers 8 bases. The CDR3 length is 16 residues. The V segment lost 6 bases and the J segment 3 bases; nucleotides outside the gene matches: 10. Germline lookup yields CDR1 SGHTS and CDR2 YDEGEE. This chain's CDR3 is CASIRPGGSANEKLFF. The CDR3 nucleotides read TGTGCCAGCATCCGCCCAGGGGGCTCTGCTAATGAAAAACTGTTTTTT.

The V gene is TRBV3-1 (or the pseudogene TRBV3-2), the J gene TRBJ2-3, with a weak D call TRBD2 (7 bases). The germline V gene encodes CDR1 LGHDT and CDR2 YNNKEL (reference sequence). This CDR3 region has 16 residues. V lost 5 bases, J lost 6 bases, and 21 bases lay in between. This CDR3 is CASSDRTRGAGDTQYF. CDR3 sequence (DNA): TGTGCCAGCAGCGACCGGACTAGGGGGGCAGGGGATACGCAGTATTTT.

The V call is TRBV5-4, the J call TRBJ1-2; the D gene is possibly TRBD1 (5 bases). From germline, CDR1 is SGHNT and CDR2 YYREEE (reference sequence). V was clipped by 5 bases and J by 5 bases, with 16 bases between them. The CDR3 is 14 residues long. CDR3 bases: TGTGCCAGCAGTGCGCCGGGACTCCTTTATGGCTACACCTTC. Amino acid sequence: CASSAPGLLYGYTF.

V and J are TRBV18 and TRBJ2-2; TRBD1 matches 11 bases. CDR3 length equals 17 residues. Germline assignment: CDR1 KGHSH and CDR2 LQKENI. The V segment lost 2 bases and the J segment 7 bases; nucleotides outside the gene matches: 9. The CDR3 region is CASSPGQGARRGGELFF. In DNA form, the CDR3 reads TGTGCCAGCTCACCAGGACAGGGGGCGCGAAGAGGCGGGGAGCTGTTTTTT.

This clone was counted only a few times. V is TRBV29-1 and J is TRBJ1-1, with TRBD1 matching 9 bases. Looked up from germline, CDR1 is SQVTM and CDR2 is ANQGSEA. V gave up 3 bases and J gave up 2 bases; unmatched junction bases: 1. The CDR3 is made up of 13 amino acids. In DNA form, the CDR3 reads TGCAGCGTTGAGGGACAGGGTAACACTGAAGCTTTCTTT. Translated: CSVEGQGNTEAFF.

V gene TRBV10-2 combines with J gene TRBJ1-1; 11 bases are shared with TRBD1. In germline, CDR1 is WSHSY, CDR2 SAAADI. CDR3 size: 16 residues. After removal of 2 bases from V and 10 bases from J, the junction contained 12 bases not matched to a gene. CDR3 sequence: CASSEPDRGLFAGAFF. DNA for the CDR3: TGCGCCAGCAGTGAGCCGGACAGGGGGCTCTTTGCTGGAGCTTTCTTT.

The count of this clone is one. The chain links TRBV4-1 to TRBJ2-7; 11 bases match TRBD1. The CDR3 is 14 residues long. The trim removed 6 bases at V and 3 bases at J, leaving 4 bases unmatched. Germline V CDR1 and CDR2: MGHRA, YSYEKL. The CDR3 region is CASSRDRGGYEQYF. CDR3 in DNA: TGCGCCAGCAGTCGGGACAGGGGGGGCTACGAGCAGTACTTC.

The CDR3 DNA sequence: TGTGCCAGCAGTATTAGCGGGGGGCGAGGGACCCAGTACTTC. This codes for CASSISGGRGTQYF. V is TRBV2 and J is TRBJ2-5; 10 bases map to TRBD2. Germline-derived CDR1 and CDR2 are SNHLY and FYNNEI. J lost 7 bases, V lost 5 bases, and 7 bases had no gene match. CDR3 length: 14 amino acids.

The J gene is TRBJ2-2, the V gene TRBV4-2; D possibly corresponds to TRBD2 (5 bases). Germline CDR1 LGHNA, CDR2 YNFKEQ. V lost 1 base and J 0 bases, leaving 12 bases between the germline ends. This CDR3 contains 17 residues. The CDR3 sequence: CASSQVAGGSNTGELFF. Written as DNA, the CDR3 is TGTGCCAGCAGCCAAGTGGCCGGAGGTTCGAACACCGGGGAGCTGTTTTTT.

The chain carries TRBV5-1 and TRBJ1-1, with D tentatively TRBD1 (5 bases). The CDR3 consists of 14 residues. Trimming shortened V by 5 bases and J by 0 bases, and 11 bases separated the two germline ends. Germline V CDR1 and CDR2: SGHRS, YFSETQ. CDR3 loop: CASRQGPMNTEAFF. Written as DNA, the CDR3 is TGCGCCAGCAGGCAGGGTCCCATGAACACTGAAGCTTTCTTT. The full variable domain, completed using reference TRBV5-1 and TRBJ1-1, is KAGVTQTPRYLIKTRGQQVTLSCSPISGHRSVSWYQQTPGQGLQFLFEYFSETQRNKGNFPGRFSGRQFSNSRSEMNVSTLELGDSALYLCASRQGPMNTEAFFGQGTRLTVV.

This clone turned up a few times. The gene calls are TRBV10-3 and TRBJ2-7; 7 nucleotides match TRBD2. In germline, CDR1 is ENHRY, CDR2 SYGVKD. This CDR3 is built from 12 residues. V gave up 11 bases and J gave up 0 bases; unmatched junction bases: 4. The CDR3 is CAAGDTSYEQYF. CDR3 in DNA: TGTGCCGCGGGAGACACCTCCTACGAGCAGTACTTC.

The chain links TRBV7-9 to TRBJ2-1; 16 nucleotides align to TRBD2. The CDR3 has 15 residues. The V gene end was trimmed by 1 base and the J gene end by 16 bases; junction bases not matched to a gene: 7. CDR1 is SEHNR, CDR2 FQNEAQ, per germline (reference sequence). This CDR3 is CASSLGYGTSGGDFF. Written as DNA, the CDR3 is TGTGCCAGCAGCTTAGGATACGGGACTAGCGGGGGGGATTTCTTC.

This chain uses TRBV7-8 with TRBJ2-3, with unresolved D. This CDR3 comprises 14 residues. Per the germline V gene, CDR1 is SGHVS and CDR2 is FQNEAQ. The ends were cut back, 2 bases at V and 0 bases at J, with 6 bases in the middle. DNA of the CDR3: TGTGCCAGCAGCTTAACGAGGAGCACAGATACGCAGTATTTT. Translation gives CASSLTRSTDTQYF.

The CDR3 DNA sequence: TGTGCCAGCAGTGAGTCCCCTCAAGAGACCCAGTACTTC. Translation: CASSESPQETQYF. The rearrangement uses TRBV6-1 and TRBJ2-5, with unresolved D. Germline V gene lookup returns CDR1 MNHNS and CDR2 SASEGT. V was trimmed by 3 bases and J by 2 bases, leaving 7 bases between them. This CDR3 is 13 amino acids long.

This chain connects TRBV2 to TRBJ2-1; 10 nucleotides line up with TRBD1. The CDR3 extends over 14 amino acids. V gave up 6 bases and J gave up 4 bases; unmatched junction bases: 3. The germline V gene has CDR1 SNHLY and CDR2 FYNNEI. The CDR3 is CASRRDRGYNEQFF. In nucleotides, the CDR3 is TGTGCCAGCAGGCGGGACAGGGGTTACAATGAGCAGTTCTTC.

This chain joins TRBV5-1 and TRBJ2-5, with D unresolved. V was pared by 4 bases and J by 0 bases, with 4 bases between. Germline values: CDR1 SGHRS, CDR2 YFSETQ. The CDR3 extends over 12 amino acids. CDR3 region: CASSQDQETQYF. The DNA of the CDR3 is TGCGCCAGCAGCCAGGACCAAGAGACCCAGTACTTC.

The DNA of the CDR3 is TGTGCCAGCAGTGAAATGCGGGAGACCCAGTACTTC. Translated, it gives CASSEMRETQYF. V is TRBV2 and J is TRBJ2-5; the D is unclear. V shed 2 bases and J shed 5 bases, with 6 bases lying between them. Germline V gene data show CDR1 as SNHLY and CDR2 as FYNNEI. This CDR3 comprises 12 residues.

This clone was seen a single time. The chain joins TRBV18 to TRBJ2-5, with a tentative D call TRBD1 (5 bases). The V end was cut by 1 base, the J end by 5 bases, with 14 bases between. Germline V gives CDR1 KGHSH, CDR2 LQKENI. This CDR3 region has 15 residues. CDR3 DNA: TGTGCCAGCTCACCACGGGGCACCTCCGGGGAGACCCAGTACTTC. This translates into CASSPRGTSGETQYF.

Concerning this clone itself: A junction end diverges from the germline sequence, so it may reflect a read error. V is TRBV7-7 and J is TRBJ2-1; perhaps TRBD2 as D (6 bases). Germline lookup yields CDR1 SSHAT and CDR2 FNYEAQ (reference sequence). The CDR3 spans 15 residues. CDR3 sequence: CASSLGTASYNEQFF. The CDR3 nucleotides are TGTGCTAGCAGCTTAGGGACTGCCTCCTACAATGAGCAGTTCTTC. The whole variable domain, remainder taken from reference TRBV7-7 and TRBJ2-1, is GAGVSQSPRYKVTKRGQDVTLRCDPISSHATLYWYQQALGQGPEFLTYFNYEAQPDKSGLPSDRFSAERPEGSISTLTIQRTEQRDSAMYRCASSLGTASYNEQFFGPGTRLTVL.

The chain joins TRBV5-1 to TRBJ2-3, with D tentatively TRBD1 (5 bases). Germline V gene lookup returns CDR1 SGHRS and CDR2 YFSETQ. The CDR3 is 15 amino acids. V was cut by 1 base and J by 4 bases, with 13 bases left in between. The CDR3 protein is CASSLQGSVADTQYF. CDR3 nucleotides: TGCGCCAGCAGCTTGCAGGGTTCAGTGGCAGATACGCAGTATTTT.

The chain is built from TRBV24-1 and TRBJ2-3; 11 bases map to TRBD2. The CDR3 extends over 15 amino acids. Germline lookup yields CDR1 KGHDR and CDR2 SFDVKD. Trimming removed 9 bases from V and 1 base from J; junction bases left unmatched: 5. CDR3 protein: CATSKTSGGTDTQYF. The DNA of the CDR3 is TGTGCCACCTCAAAGACTAGCGGGGGCACAGATACGCAGTATTTT.

This rearrangement joins TRBV27 to TRBJ2-2, with D hard to call. The germline CDR1 and CDR2 sequences are MNHEY and SMNVEV (reference sequence). The CDR3 has 15 amino acids. Between the trimmed V and J ends, which lost 2 bases and 6 bases, there was a span of 13 bases. CDR3: CASSLSRGSAGELFF. The DNA for the CDR3 is TGTGCCAGCAGTTTAAGTAGAGGAAGCGCCGGGGAGCTGTTTTTT.

The genes are TRBV5-6 and TRBJ2-7; 11 bases fit TRBD2. The germline V gene encodes CDR1 SGHDT and CDR2 YYEEEE. V was clipped by 3 bases and J by 2 bases; unmatched bases: 13. CDR3 length: 18 amino acids. This CDR3 is CASSSVPRLAGITYEQYF. Here the CDR3 DNA reads TGTGCCAGCAGCTCGGTCCCTCGACTAGCGGGGATAACCTACGAGCAGTACTTC.

The gene calls are TRBV7-3 and TRBJ2-7, with a possible D match to TRBD2 (5 bases). Trimming pared 1 base from V and 6 bases from J, leaving 13 bases between. The CDR3 is 14 residues long. The germline V gene has CDR1 SGHTA and CDR2 FQGTGA. CDR3 nucleotide sequence: TGTGCCAGCAGCTTAATTGGAGGAGAGGGCGAGCAGTACTTC. As protein: CASSLIGGEGEQYF.

The chain recombines TRBV5-4 with TRBJ2-2; D remains unclear. CDR1 and CDR2 (germline): SGHNT, YYREEE (reference sequence). The CDR3 contains 13 residues. V was shortened by 0 bases and J by 3 bases, with 3 bases between the two germline ends. The CDR3 loop reads CASSLAYTGELFF. Here the CDR3 DNA reads TGTGCCAGCAGCTTGGCGTACACCGGGGAGCTGTTTTTT.

CDR3 sequence: CASMRDGYYEQYF. CDR3 in DNA: TGTGCCAGCATGCGGGACGGTTACTACGAGCAGTACTTC. J is TRBJ2-7 and V is TRBV2; weak D call: TRBD2 (6 bases). Trimming removed 7 bases from V and 3 bases from J, with 13 bases in between. Germline V gives CDR1 SNHLY, CDR2 FYNNEI. The CDR3 contains 13 residues.